The entry that follows covers one TCR beta chain sequence. What it recognizes is unknown. Sequenced material consisted of expressed TCRB transcripts (all of the isolated RNA was reverse transcribed). The method was immunoSEQ multiplex PCR; TCRdb's version includes in-frame clones alone and lacks a portion of them. The repertoire holds approximately 160,000 clones, approximately 9% seen once, with approximately 2.2% in the top ten. This CDR3 spans 12 amino acids. The V gene end was trimmed by 8 bases and the J gene end by 7 bases; junction bases not matched to a gene: 5. Per the germline V gene, CDR1 is MNHEY and CDR2 is SMNVEV (reference sequence). This entry is derived from a study of beta chain features in type 1 diabetes. Study background: There was similarity between patients and healthy donors in age, gender and cell yields. Findings and limits, study-wide: TCRB CDR3s were moderately but significantly shorter in Type 1 diabetes patients in all four CD4+ subsets. VDJ junctions sequenced from type 1 diabetes patients showed fewer insertions and more deletions.

This clonotype was sampled from a woman under 30 in good health. Sequenced material: central memory CD4+ T cells from blood. This chain uses TRBV27 with TRBJ1-2; 9 bases line up with TRBD1. The CDR3 coding sequence is TGTGCCAGCGGGACAGGGTTACTTGGCTACACCTTC. Amino acids: CASGTGLLGYTF.